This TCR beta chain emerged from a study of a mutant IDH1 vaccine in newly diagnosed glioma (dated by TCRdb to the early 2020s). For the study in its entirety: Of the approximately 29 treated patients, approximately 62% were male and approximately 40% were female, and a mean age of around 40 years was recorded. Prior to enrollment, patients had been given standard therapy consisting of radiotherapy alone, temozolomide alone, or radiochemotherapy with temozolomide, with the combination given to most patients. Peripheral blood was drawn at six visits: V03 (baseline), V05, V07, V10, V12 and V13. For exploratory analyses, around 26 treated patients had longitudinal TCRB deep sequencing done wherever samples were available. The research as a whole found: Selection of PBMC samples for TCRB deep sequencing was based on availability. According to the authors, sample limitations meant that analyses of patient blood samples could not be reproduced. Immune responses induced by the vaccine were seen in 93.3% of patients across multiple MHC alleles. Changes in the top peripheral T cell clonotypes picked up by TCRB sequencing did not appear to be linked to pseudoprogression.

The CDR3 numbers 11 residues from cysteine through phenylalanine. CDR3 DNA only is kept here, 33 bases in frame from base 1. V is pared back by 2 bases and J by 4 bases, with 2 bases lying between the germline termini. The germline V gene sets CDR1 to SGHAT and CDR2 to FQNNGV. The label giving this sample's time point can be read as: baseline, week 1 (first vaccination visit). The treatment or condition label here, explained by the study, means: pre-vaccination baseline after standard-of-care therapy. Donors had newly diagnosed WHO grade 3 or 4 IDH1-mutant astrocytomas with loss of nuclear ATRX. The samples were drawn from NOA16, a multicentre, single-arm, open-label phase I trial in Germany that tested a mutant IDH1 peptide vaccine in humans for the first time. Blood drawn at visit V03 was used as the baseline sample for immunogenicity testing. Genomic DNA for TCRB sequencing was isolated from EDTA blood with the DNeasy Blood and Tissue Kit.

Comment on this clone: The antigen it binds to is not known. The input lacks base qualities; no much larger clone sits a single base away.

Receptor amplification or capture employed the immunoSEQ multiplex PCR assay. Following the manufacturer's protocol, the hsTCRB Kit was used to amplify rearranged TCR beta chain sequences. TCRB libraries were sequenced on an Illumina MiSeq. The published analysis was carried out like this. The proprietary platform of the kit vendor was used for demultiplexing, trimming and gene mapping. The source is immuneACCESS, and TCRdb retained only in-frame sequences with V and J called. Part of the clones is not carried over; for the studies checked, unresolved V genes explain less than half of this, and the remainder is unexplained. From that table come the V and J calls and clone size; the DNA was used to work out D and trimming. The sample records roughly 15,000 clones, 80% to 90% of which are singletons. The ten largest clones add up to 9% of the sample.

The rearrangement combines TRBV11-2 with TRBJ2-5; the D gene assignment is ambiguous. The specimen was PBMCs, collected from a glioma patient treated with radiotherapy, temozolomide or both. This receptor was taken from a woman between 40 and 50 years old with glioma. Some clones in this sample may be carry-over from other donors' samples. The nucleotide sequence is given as TGTGCCAGCAGCTTACGAGAGACCCAGTACTTC. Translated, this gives CASSLRETQYF.